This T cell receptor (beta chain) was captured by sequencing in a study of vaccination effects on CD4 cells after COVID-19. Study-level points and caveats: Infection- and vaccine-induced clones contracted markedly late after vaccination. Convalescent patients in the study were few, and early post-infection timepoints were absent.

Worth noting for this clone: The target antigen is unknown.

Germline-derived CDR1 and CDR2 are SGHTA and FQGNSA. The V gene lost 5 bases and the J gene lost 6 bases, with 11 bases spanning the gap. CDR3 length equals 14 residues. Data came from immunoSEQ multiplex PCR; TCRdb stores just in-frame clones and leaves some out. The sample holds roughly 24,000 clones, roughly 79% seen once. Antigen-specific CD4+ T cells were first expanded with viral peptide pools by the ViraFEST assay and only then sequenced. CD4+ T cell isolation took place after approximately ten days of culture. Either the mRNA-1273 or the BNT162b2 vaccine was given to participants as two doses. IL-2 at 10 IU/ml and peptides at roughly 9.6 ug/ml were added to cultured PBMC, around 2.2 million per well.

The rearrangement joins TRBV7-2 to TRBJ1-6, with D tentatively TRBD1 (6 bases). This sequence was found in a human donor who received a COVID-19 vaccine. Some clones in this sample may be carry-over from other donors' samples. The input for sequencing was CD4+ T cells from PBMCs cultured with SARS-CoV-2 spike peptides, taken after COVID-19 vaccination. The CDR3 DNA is TGTGCCAGCAGCCCAGGGGTAGTTAATTCACCCCTCCACTTT. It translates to CASSPGVVNSPLHF.